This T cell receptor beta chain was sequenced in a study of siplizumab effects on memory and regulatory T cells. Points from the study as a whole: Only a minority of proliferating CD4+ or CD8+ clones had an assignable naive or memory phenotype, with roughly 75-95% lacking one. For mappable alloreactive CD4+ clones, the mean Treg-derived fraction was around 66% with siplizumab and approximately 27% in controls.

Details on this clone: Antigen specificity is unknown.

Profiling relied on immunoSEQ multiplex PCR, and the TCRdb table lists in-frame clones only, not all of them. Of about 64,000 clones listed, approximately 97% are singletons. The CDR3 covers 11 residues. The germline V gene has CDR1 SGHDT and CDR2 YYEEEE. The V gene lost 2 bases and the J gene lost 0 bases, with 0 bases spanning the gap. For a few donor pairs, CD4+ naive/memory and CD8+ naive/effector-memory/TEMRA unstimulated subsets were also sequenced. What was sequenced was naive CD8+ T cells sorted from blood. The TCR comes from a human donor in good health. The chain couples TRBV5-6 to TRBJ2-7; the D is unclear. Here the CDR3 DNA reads TGTGCCAGCAGCTTCTCCTACGAGCAGTACTTC. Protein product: CASSFSYEQYF.